The clone carrying this TCR beta chain has at least ten counts. Its target is not known. Unique molecular identifiers tagged the TCRbeta library. Each CDR3 protein is one row after TCRdb ran MiXCR on the PCR reads. There are a few hundred thousand distinct CDR3 sequences in the sample; 43% occur only once, and about 30% lies in the top ten. This CDR3 is 14 amino acids long. Per germline, CDR1 SGHRS and CDR2 YFSETQ. The J segment lost 4 bases and the V segment lost 4 bases, leaving 5 bases of the junction unmatched. The data are from a study of T-cell reconstitution after alpha-beta-depleted transplantation in children. Study-wide points: Surviving recipient T cells and thymic progenitors accounted for the high day-60 TCRbeta diversity observed in some patients.

This chain joins TRBV5-1 and TRBJ1-1; 9 positions match TRBD1. The TCR originated in a girl aged 2 to 9 with aplastic anemia, due to receive a stem cell transplant. The sample in question was PBMCs, obtained before TCRalphabeta/CD19-depleted stem cell transplant. Here the CDR3 reads CASSRDREITEAFF. The DNA of the CDR3 is TGCGCCAGCAGCAGGGACAGGGAGATCACTGAAGCTTTCTTT.